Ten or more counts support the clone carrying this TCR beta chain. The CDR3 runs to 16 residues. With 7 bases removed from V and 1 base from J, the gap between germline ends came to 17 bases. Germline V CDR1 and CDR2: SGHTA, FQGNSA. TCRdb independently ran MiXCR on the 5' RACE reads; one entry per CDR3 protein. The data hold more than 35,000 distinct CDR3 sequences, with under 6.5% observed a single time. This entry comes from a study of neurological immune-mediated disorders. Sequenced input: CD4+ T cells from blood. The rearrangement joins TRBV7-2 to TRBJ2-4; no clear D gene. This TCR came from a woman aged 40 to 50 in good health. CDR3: CASNPETFGAKNIQYF. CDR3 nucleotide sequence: TGTGCCAGCAATCCCGAGACTTTCGGCGCCAAAAACATTCAGTACTTC.